The clone carrying this T cell receptor (beta chain) was counted between two and nine times. Stable Graves' hyperthyroidism denoted no ophthalmopathy progression over 18 months. Any patient presenting with uncontrolled infection, other autoimmune disease, pregnancy or lactation was left out. These data are taken from a study of T cells in Graves' hyperthyroidism and ophthalmopathy. It was RNA transcripts that yielded the amplified TCR beta CDR3 regions. TCR CDR3 regions were first amplified by RT-PCR with HTBI primers. Each CDR3 protein is one row after TCRdb ran MiXCR on the multiplex PCR reads. Of 500,000 to 750,000 distinct CDR3 sequences in the sample, around 45% were seen once. The receptor comes from a woman in her late teens or twenties with Graves' hyperthyroidism. Sequencing was carried out using peripheral blood or thyroid tissue (not recorded which).

The CDR3 bases are TGCGCCAGCAGCAAGGGACAGGGTAGTGTATACGAGCAGTACTTC. It yields the protein CASSKGQGSVYEQYF. This rearrangement joins TRBV10-1 to TRBJ2-7; 9 bases map to TRBD1. V was clipped by 6 bases and J by 4 bases; unmatched bases: 10. Germline V gives CDR1 WNHNN, CDR2 SYGVQD (reference sequence). The CDR3 contains 15 residues.